Given below is one T cell receptor (beta chain) in context. What it recognizes is unknown. This table comes from immunoSEQ multiplex PCR, and its TCRdb copy is limited to in-frame clones, with some not included. The table includes 180,000 or so clones, 85% to 90% detected once. These data come from a study of T cell responses to AZD1222 COVID-19 vaccine. Study results and limitations: Reportedly, nearly half of unique spike TCRs recognized epitopes outside B.1.351/B.1.1.7 mutations.

V lost 6 bases, J lost 8 bases, and 10 bases lay in between. Germline CDR1 reads MDHEN; CDR2 reads SYDVKM. The CDR3 covers 12 residues. The chain combines TRBV28 with TRBJ2-2; D possibly uses TRBD1 or TRBD2 (5 bases each). This TCR came from an adult in good health. The material sequenced was peripheral blood, taken on day 0 of AZD1222 vaccination. The CDR3 reads CASSPGRGELFF. The CDR3 region has the DNA TGTGCCAGCAGCCCAGGGAGAGGGGAGCTGTTTTTT.